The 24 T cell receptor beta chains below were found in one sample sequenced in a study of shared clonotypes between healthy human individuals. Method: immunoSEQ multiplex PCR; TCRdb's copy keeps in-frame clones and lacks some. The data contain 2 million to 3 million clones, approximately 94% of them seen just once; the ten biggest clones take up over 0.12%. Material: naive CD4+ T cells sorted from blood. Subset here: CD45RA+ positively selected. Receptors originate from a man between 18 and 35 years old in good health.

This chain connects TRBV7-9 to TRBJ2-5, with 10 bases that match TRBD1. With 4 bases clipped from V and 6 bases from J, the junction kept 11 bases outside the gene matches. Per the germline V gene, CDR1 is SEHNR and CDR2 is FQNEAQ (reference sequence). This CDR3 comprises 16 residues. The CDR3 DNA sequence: TGTGCCAGCAGCTCTTGGACAGGGGGGGTTACCAAGACCCAGTACTTC. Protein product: CASSSWTGGVTKTQYF. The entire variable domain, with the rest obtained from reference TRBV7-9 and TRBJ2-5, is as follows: DTGVSQNPRHKITKRGQNVTFRCDPISEHNRLYWYRQTLGQGPEFLTYFQNEAQLEKSRLLSDRFSAERPKGSFSTLEIQRTEQGDSAMYLCASSSWTGGVTKTQYFGPGTRLLVL.

CDR3 nucleotides: TGTGCCAGCAGTTCTCCGGGACAGGGGCCGTTCTTC. This gives the protein CASSSPGQGPFF. The chain couples TRBV27 to TRBJ2-1; 10 nucleotides line up with TRBD1. With V trimmed by 4 bases and J by 15 bases, 6 bases remained unmatched. Looked up from germline, CDR1 is MNHEY and CDR2 is SMNVEV (reference sequence). The CDR3 length is 12 residues.

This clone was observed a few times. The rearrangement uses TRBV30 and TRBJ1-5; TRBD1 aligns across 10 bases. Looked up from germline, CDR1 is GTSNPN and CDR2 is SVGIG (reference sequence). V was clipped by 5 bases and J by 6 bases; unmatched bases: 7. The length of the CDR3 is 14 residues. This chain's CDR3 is CAWAMTGGGQPQHF. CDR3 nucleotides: TGTGCCTGGGCGATGACAGGGGGCGGTCAGCCCCAGCATTTT.

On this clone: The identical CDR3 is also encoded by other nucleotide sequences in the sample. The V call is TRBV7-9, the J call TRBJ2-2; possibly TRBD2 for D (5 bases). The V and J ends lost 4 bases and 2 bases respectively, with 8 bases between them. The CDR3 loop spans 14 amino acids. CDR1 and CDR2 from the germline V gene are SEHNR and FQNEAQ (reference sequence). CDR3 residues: CASSSRGNTGELFF. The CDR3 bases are TGTGCCAGCAGCTCCCGGGGAAACACCGGGGAGCTGTTTTTT. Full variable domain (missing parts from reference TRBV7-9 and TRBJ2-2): DTGVSQNPRHKITKRGQNVTFRCDPISEHNRLYWYRQTLGQGPEFLTYFQNEAQLEKSRLLSDRFSAERPKGSFSTLEIQRTEQGDSAMYLCASSSRGNTGELFFGEGSRLTVL.

The CDR3, as DNA: TGTGCCAGCAGCTTAGTGGTCGGGGGTGATGAAAAACTGTTTTTT. Translating it yields CASSLVVGGDEKLFF. This chain uses TRBV7-9 with TRBJ1-4; D possibly corresponds to TRBD1 (5 bases). Germline CDR1 is SEHNR and CDR2 is FQNEAQ (reference sequence). The CDR3 runs 15 residues. Between the trimmed V and J ends, which lost 1 base and 6 bases, there was a span of 12 bases.

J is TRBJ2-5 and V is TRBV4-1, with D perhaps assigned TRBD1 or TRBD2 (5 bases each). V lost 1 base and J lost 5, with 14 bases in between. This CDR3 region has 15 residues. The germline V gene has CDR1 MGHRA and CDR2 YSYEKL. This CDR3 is CASSQAPGPSETQYF. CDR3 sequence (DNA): TGCGCCAGCAGCCAAGCCCCGGGGCCTTCGGAGACCCAGTACTTC.

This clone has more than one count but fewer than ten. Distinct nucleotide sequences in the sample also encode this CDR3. The CDR3 loop reads CASSRGQGTDTQYF. As DNA, the CDR3 is TGTGCCAGCAGTCGAGGACAGGGAACAGATACGCAGTATTTT. The chain links TRBV6-5 to TRBJ2-3; 8 bases line up with TRBD1. This CDR3 region has 14 residues. In germline, CDR1 is MNHEY, CDR2 SVGAGI. V lost 5 bases to trimming and J lost 3 bases; unmatched junction nucleotides: 4.

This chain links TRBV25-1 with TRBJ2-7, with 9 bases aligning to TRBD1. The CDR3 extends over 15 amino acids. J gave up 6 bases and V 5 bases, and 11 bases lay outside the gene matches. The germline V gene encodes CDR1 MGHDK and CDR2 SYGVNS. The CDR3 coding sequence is TGTGCCAGCAGTCCTCATGGGACAGGGTCGGTCGAGCAGTACTTC. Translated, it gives CASSPHGTGSVEQYF.

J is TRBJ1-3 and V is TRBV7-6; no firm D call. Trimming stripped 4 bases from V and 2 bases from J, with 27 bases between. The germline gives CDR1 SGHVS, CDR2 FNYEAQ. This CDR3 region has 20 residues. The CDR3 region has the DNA TGTGCCAGCAGCTCCGGGCTCAATAGGGCTTCCCCAGTCGCTGGAAACACCATATATTTT. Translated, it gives CASSSGLNRASPVAGNTIYF.

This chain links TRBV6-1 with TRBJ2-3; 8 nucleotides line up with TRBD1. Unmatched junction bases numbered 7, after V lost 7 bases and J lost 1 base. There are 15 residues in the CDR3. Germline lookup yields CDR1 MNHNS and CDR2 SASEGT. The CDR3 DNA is TGTGCCAGCAACGGACAGGGCGGTGGCACAGATACGCAGTATTTT. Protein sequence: CASNGQGGGTDTQYF.

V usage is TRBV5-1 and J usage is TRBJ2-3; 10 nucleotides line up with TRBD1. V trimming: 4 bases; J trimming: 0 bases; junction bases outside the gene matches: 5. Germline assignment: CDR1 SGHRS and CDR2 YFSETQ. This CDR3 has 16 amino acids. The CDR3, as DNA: TGCGCCAGCAGCAGCGGGACAGGGGTTAGCACAGATACGCAGTATTTT. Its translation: CASSSGTGVSTDTQYF. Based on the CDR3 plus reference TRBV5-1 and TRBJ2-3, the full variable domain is KAGVTQTPRYLIKTRGQQVTLSCSPISGHRSVSWYQQTPGQGLQFLFEYFSETQRNKGNFPGRFSGRQFSNSRSEMNVSTLELGDSALYLCASSSGTGVSTDTQYFGPGTRLTVL.

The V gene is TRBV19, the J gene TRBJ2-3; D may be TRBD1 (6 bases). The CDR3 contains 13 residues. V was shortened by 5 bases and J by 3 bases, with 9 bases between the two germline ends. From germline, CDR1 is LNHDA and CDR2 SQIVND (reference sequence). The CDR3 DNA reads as TGTGCCAGTAGTGTCGGACAGACAGATACGCAGTATTTT. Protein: CASSVGQTDTQYF.

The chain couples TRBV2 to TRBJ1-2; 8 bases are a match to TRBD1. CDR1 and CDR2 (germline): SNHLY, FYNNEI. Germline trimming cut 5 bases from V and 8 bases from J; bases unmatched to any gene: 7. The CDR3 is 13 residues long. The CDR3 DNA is TGTGCCAGCAGTCAGGACAGGGAGCAGGGCTACACCTTC. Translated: CASSQDREQGYTF.

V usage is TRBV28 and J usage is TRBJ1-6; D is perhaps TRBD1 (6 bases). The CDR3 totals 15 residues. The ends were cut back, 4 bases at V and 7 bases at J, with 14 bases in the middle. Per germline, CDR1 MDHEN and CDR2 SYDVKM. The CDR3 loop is CASSSGGKLNSPLHF. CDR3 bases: TGTGCCAGCAGTTCGGGGGGCAAGTTGAATTCACCCCTCCACTTT.

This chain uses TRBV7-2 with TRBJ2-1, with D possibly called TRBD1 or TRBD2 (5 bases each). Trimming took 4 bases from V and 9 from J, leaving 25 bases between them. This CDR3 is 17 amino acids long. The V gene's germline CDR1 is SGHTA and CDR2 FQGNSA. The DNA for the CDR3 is TGTGCCAGCAGCTCAAGCCGGGACCTAACTCTTGGGGGTGAGCAGTTCTTC. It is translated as CASSSSRDLTLGGEQFF.

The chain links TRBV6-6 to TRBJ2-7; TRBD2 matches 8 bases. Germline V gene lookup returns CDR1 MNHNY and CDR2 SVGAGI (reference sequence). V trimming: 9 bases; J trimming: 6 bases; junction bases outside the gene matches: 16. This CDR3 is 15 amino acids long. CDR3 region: CASLKGAGGQLEQYF. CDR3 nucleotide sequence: TGTGCCAGTTTGAAAGGGGCGGGGGGTCAGCTCGAGCAGTACTTC.

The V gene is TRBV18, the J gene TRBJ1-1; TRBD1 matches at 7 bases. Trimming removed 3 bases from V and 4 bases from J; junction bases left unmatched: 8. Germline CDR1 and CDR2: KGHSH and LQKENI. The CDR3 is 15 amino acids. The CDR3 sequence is CASSPPGQISTEAFF. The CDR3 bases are TGTGCCAGCTCACCCCCGGGACAGATTTCCACTGAAGCTTTCTTT.

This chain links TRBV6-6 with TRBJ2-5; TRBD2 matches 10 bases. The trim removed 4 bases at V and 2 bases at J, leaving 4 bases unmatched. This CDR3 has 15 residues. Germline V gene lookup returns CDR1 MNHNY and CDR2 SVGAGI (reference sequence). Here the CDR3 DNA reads TGTGCCAGCAGTTCCGGACTAGCGGTTCAAGAGACCCAGTACTTC. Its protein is CASSSGLAVQETQYF.

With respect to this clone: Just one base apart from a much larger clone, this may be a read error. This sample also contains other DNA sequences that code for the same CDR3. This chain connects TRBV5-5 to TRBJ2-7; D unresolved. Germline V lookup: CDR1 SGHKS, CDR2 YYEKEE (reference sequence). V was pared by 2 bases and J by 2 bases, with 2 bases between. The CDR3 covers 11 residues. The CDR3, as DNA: TGTGCCAGCAGCTTTGCCTACGAGCAGTACTTC. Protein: CASSFAYEQYF. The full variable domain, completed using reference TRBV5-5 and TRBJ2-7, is DAGVTQSPTHLIKTRGQQVTLRCSPISGHKSVSWYQQVLGQGPQFIFQYYEKEERGRGNFPDRFSARQFPNYSSELNVNALLLGDSALYLCASSFAYEQYFGPGTRLTVT.

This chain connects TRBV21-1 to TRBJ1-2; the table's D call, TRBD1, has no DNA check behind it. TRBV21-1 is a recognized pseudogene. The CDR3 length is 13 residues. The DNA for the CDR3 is TGTGCCAGGAAAGACAGGGGCAACTATGGCTACACCTTC. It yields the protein CARKDRGNYGYTF.

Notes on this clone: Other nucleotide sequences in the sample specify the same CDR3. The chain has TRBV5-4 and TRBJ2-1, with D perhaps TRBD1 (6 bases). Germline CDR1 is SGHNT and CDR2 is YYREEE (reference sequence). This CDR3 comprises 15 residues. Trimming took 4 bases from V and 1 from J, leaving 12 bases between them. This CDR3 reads CASSPSTGSYNEQFF. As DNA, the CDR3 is TGTGCCAGCAGCCCCAGTACAGGGTCCTACAATGAGCAGTTCTTC.

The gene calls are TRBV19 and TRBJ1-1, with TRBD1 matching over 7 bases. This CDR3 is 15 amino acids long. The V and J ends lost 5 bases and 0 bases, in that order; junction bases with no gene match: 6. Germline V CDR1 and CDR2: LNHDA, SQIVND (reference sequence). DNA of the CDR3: TGTGCCAGTAGTCCCAGACAGGGACTGAACACTGAAGCTTTCTTT. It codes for CASSPRQGLNTEAFF.

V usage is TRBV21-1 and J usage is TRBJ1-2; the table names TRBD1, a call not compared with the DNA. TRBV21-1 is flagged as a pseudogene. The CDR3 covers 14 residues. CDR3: CASSARQESSSHTF. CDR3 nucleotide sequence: TGTGCCAGCAGCGCCCGACAGGAGTCCAGTTCACACACCTTC.

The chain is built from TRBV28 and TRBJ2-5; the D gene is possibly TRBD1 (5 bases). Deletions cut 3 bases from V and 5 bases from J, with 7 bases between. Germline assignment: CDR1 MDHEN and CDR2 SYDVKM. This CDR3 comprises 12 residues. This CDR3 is CASSFRAETQYF. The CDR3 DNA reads TGTGCCAGCAGTTTCAGGGCCGAGACCCAGTACTTC.